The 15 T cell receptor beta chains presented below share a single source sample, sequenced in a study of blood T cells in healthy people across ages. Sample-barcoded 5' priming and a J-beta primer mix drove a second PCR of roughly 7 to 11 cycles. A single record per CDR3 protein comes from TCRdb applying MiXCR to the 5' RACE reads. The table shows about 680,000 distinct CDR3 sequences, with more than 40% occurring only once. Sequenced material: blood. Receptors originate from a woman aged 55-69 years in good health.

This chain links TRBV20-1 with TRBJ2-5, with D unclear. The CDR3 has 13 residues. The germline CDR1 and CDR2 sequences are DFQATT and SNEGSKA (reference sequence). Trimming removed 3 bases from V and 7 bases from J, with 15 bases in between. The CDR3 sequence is CSASSPGLGTQYF. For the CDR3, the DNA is TGCAGTGCTAGCTCCCCAGGCCTAGGGACCCAGTACTTC.

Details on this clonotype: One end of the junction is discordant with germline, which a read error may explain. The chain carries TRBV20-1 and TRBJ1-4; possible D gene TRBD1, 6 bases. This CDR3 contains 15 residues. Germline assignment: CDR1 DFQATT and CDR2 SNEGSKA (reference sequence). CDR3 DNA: TGCAGTGCTAGTCCGGGGGGCATATCTAACGAAAAACTGTTTTTT. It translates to CSASPGGISNEKLFF.

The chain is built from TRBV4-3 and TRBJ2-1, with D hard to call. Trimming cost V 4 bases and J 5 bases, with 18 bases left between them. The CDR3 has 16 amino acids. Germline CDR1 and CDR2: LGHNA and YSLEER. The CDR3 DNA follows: TGCGCCAGCAGCCCAGGCCGGGTACCGACTGACAATGAGCAGTTCTTC. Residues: CASSPGRVPTDNEQFF.

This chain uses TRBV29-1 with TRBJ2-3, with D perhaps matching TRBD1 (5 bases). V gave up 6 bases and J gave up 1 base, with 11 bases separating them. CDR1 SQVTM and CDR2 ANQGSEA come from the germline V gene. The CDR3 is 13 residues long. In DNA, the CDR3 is TGCAGCGTGCAAACGACAGGCACAGATACGCAGTATTTT. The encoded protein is CSVQTTGTDTQYF.

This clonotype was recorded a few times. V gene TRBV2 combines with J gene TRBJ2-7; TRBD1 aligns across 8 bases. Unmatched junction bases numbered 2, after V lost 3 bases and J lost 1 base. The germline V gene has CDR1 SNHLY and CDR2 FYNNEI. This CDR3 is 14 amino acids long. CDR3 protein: CASSDQGASYEQYF. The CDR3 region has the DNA TGTGCCAGCAGTGACCAGGGGGCATCCTACGAGCAGTACTTC.

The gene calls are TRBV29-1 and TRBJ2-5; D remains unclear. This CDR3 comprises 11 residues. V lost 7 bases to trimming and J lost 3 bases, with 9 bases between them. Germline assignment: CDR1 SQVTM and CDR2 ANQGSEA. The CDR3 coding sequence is TGCAGCGGTGACTTAGAAGAGACCCAGTACTTC. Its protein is CSGDLEETQYF.

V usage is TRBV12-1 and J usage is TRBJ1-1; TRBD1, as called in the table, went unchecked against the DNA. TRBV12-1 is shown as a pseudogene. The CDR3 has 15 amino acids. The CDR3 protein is CASSGGIAVNTEAFF. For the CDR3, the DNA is TGTGCCAGCAGCGGGGGGATCGCGGTAAACACTGAAGCTTTCTTT.

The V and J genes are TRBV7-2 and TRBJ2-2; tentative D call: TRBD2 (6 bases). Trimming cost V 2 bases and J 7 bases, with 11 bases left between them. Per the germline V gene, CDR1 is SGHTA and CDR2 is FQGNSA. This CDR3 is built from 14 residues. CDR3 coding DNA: TGTGCCAGCAGCTTAATTCGGACTATCGGGGAGCTGTTTTTT. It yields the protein CASSLIRTIGELFF.

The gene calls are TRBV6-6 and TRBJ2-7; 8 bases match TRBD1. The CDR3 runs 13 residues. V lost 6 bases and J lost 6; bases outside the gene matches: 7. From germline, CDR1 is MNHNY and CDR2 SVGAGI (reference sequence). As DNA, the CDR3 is TGTGCCAGCAGCTCGGACAGGGACAGCGAGCAGTACTTC. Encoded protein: CASSSDRDSEQYF.

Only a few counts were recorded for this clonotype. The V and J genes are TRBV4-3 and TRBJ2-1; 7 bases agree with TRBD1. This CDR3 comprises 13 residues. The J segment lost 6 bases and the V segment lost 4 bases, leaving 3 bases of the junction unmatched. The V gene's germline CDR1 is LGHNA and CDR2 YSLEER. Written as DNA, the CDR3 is TGCGCCAGCAGCCGACAGGGTGCCAATGAGCAGTTCTTC. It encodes CASSRQGANEQFF.

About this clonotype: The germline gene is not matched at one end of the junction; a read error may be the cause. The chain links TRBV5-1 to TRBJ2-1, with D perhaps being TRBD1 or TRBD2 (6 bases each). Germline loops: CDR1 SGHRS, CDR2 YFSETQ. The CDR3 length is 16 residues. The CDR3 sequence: CASSSGGRISSYEQYF. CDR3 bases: TGCGCCAGCAGTTCCGGGGGCAGGATAAGCTCCTACGAGCAGTATTTC.

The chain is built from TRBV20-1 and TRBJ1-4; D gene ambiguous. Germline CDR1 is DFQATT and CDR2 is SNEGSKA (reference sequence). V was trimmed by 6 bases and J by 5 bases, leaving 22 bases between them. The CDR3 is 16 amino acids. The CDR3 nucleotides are TGCAGTGCCCCCCCGGACGGACCGTCGAGGAATGAAAAACTGTTTTTT. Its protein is CSAPPDGPSRNEKLFF.

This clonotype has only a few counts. CDR3 amino acids: CASSLAGPSSYNEQFF. In nucleotides, the CDR3 is TGTGCCAGCAGCTTAGCCGGACCCAGCTCCTACAATGAGCAGTTCTTC. The rearrangement uses TRBV7-2 and TRBJ2-1; D remains unclear. The CDR3 sequence is 16 residues long. V lost 0 bases, J lost 0 bases, and 9 bases lay in between. Germline V gene sequence: CDR1 SGHTA, CDR2 FQGNSA.

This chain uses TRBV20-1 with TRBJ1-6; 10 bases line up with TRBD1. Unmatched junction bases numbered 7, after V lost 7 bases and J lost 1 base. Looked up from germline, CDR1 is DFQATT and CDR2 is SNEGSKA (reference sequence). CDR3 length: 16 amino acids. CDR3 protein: CSVFRDRGSYNSPLHF. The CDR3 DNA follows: TGCAGTGTTTTCCGGGACAGGGGATCCTATAATTCACCCCTCCACTTT.

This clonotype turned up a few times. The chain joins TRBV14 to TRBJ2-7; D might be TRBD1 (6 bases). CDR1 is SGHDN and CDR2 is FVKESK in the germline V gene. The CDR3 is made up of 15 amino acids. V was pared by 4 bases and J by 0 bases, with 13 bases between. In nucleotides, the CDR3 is TGTGCCAGCAGCCCACAGGGTTCCCTCTCCTACGAGCAGTACTTC. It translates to CASSPQGSLSYEQYF.